The next 29 T cell receptor beta chains were all read from a single sample in a study of shared clonotypes between healthy human individuals. Using immunoSEQ multiplex PCR, the repertoire was profiled, and TCRdb retains in-frame clones only, with some absent. There are some 470,000 clones in the sample; over 65% occur only once, and 13% lies in the top ten. Sequencing input: PBMCs. These TCRs come from a woman in her forties in good health. Some clones in this sample may be carry-over from other donors' samples.

The V and J genes are TRBV5-4 and TRBJ1-2, with D unclear. The CDR3 spans 14 residues. V lost 3 bases, J lost 4 bases, and 13 bases lay in between. Germline CDR1 is SGHNT and CDR2 is YYREEE (reference sequence). CDR3 DNA sequence: TGTGCCAGCAGCTCCAATCAGCGCGGCTATGGCTACACCTTC. Translated: CASSSNQRGYGYTF. Full variable domain (missing parts from reference TRBV5-4 and TRBJ1-2): ETGVTQSPTHLIKTRGQQVTLRCSSQSGHNTVSWYQQALGQGPQFIFQYYREEENGRGNFPPRFSGLQFPNYSSELNVNALELDDSALYLCASSSNQRGYGYTFGSGTRLTVV.

This chain connects TRBV7-9 to TRBJ2-3; TRBD1 matches at 9 bases. The CDR3 sequence is 15 residues long. CDR1 is SEHNR, CDR2 FQNEAQ, per germline (reference sequence). V lost 2 bases, J lost 6 bases, and 6 bases stayed unmatched. As DNA, the CDR3 is TGTGCCAGCAGCTTACGGACAGGGGCGGGGGATACGCAGTATTTT. Amino acid sequence: CASSLRTGAGDTQYF.

The rearrangement uses TRBV27 and TRBJ2-7; the match to TRBD2 covers 7 bases. The V gene's germline CDR1 is MNHEY and CDR2 SMNVEV (reference sequence). V shed 5 bases, J shed 0 bases, and the junction held 10 bases outside the gene matches. The CDR3 runs 16 residues. DNA for the CDR3: TGTGCCAGCAGTCCGGGTGGCGGGAGAACCTCCTACGAGCAGTACTTC. Protein product: CASSPGGGRTSYEQYF.

Of note for this clone: One base separates it from a far larger clone, so it is likely a read error. Other DNA sequences in the same sample also yield this CDR3. The V call is TRBV6-1, the J call TRBJ2-7; a possible D gene is TRBD1 (6 bases). The CDR3 covers 12 residues. Germline V CDR1 and CDR2: MNHNS, SASEGT. The CDR3: CASRRTDYEQYF. CDR3 sequence (DNA): TGTGCCAGCAGGAGGACAGATTACGAACAGTACTTC.

The chain carries TRBV14 and TRBJ2-7; D possibly corresponds to TRBD2 (5 bases). This CDR3 region has 14 residues. The germline gives CDR1 SGHDN, CDR2 FVKESK. Trimming left V 3 bases short and J 3 bases short, with 12 bases between. As DNA, the CDR3 is TGTGCCAGCAGCCAGGGCGAGGGCGTCTACGAGCAGTACTTC. Translating gives CASSQGEGVYEQYF.

The chain employs TRBV29-1 and TRBJ1-2; D is perhaps TRBD1 (5 bases). The V end was cut by 7 bases, the J end by 6 bases, with 15 bases between. Germline CDR1 and CDR2: SQVTM and ANQGSEA. The CDR3 length is 12 residues. In nucleotides, the CDR3 is TGCAGCGCGCTCATGGGGCAGGATGGCTACACCTTC. This translates into CSALMGQDGYTF.

V is TRBV30 and J is TRBJ2-3; D is ambiguous. Trimming removed 3 bases at V and 2 bases at J, with 15 bases between. In germline, CDR1 is GTSNPN, CDR2 SVGIG (reference sequence). The CDR3 covers 15 residues. CDR3 in DNA: TGTGCCTGGAGCTCTTGGGCAGACGACACAGATACGCAGTATTTT. Amino acids: CAWSSWADDTDTQYF.

As to this clone: A much more abundant neighbour one base away suggests this may be a read error. The CDR3 coding sequence is TGCGCCAGCAGCCCGACAGGTCCTAACACTGAAGCTTTCTTT. Its translation is CASSPTGPNTEAFF. This chain joins TRBV5-1 and TRBJ1-1; possible D gene TRBD1, 6 bases. The CDR3 spans 14 residues. V was pared by 4 bases and J by 2 bases, with 12 bases between. Germline values: CDR1 SGHRS, CDR2 YFSETQ.

This clone was found once. This sequence joins TRBV11-3 and TRBJ2-2, with TRBD1 matching 10 bases. The germline CDR1 and CDR2 sequences are SGHNT and YENEEA. The CDR3 covers 15 residues. The trim removed 4 bases at V and 6 bases at J, leaving 5 bases unmatched. CDR3 DNA: TGTGCCAGCAGCTACCGGACAGGGGGGGCCGGGGAGCTGTTTTTT. Residues: CASSYRTGGAGELFF.

The table lists this clone with a count of one. The J gene is TRBJ2-7, the V gene TRBV6-1; possibly TRBD2 for D (5 bases). The CDR3 runs 13 residues. With 7 bases removed from V and 6 bases from J, the gap between germline ends came to 16 bases. Germline V gene lookup returns CDR1 MNHNS and CDR2 SASEGT. The CDR3, as DNA: TGTGCCAGCACACTAGGGCTTTATGGCGAGCAGTACTTC. This gives the protein CASTLGLYGEQYF.

This clone has just one count. CDR3 coding DNA: TGTGCCAGCGGGAGACTAGCTCGCAATGAGCAGTTCTTC. Translating gives CASGRLARNEQFF. V and J are TRBV21-1 and TRBJ2-1; TRBD2 is the table's D call and was not checked against the DNA. TRBV21-1 is a pseudogene locus. CDR3 length: 13 residues.

J is TRBJ1-4 and V is TRBV2; 7 bases align to TRBD1. The CDR3 has 14 residues. Germline CDR1 SNHLY, CDR2 FYNNEI. After removal of 8 bases from V and 8 bases from J, the junction contained 11 bases not matched to a gene. This chain's CDR3 is CASSEDRHREKLFF. The CDR3 DNA sequence: TGTGCCAGCTCAGAGGACAGGCATCGGGAAAAACTGTTTTTT.

The CDR3 protein is CASSINTNTEAFF. CDR3 in DNA: TGTGCCAGTAGTATAAACACGAACACTGAAGCTTTCTTT. This sequence joins TRBV19 and TRBJ1-1; D uncertain. CDR1 LNHDA and CDR2 SQIVND come from the germline V gene (reference sequence). The CDR3 has 13 residues. The V end was cut by 2 bases, the J end by 1 base, with 5 bases between.

This sequence joins TRBV7-2 and TRBJ2-3; D might be TRBD2 (5 bases). CDR3 length: 15 residues. Germline CDR1 and CDR2: SGHTA and FQGNSA. Trimming pared 5 bases from V and 1 base from J, leaving 13 bases between. The CDR3 region has the DNA TGTGCCAGCAGCCCTCGGCTCGGGGGCACAGATACGCAGTATTTT. As protein: CASSPRLGGTDTQYF.

The gene calls are TRBV28 and TRBJ1-5; no clear D gene. Trimming shortened V by 6 bases and J by 5 bases, and 14 bases separated the two germline ends. The CDR3 length is 14 residues. Germline values: CDR1 MDHEN, CDR2 SYDVKM. The CDR3 here is CASSNQGIYQPQHF. DNA for the CDR3: TGTGCCAGCAGCAACCAAGGGATTTATCAGCCCCAGCATTTT.

About this clone itself: It may be a read error: a sequence one base away is much more abundant. Other DNA variants within this sample encode the same CDR3. This chain joins TRBV6-4 and TRBJ2-2; 8 positions agree with TRBD1. CDR3 size: 15 residues. The trim removed 5 bases at V and 2 bases at J, leaving 4 bases unmatched. The germline V gene encodes CDR1 MRHNA and CDR2 SNTAGT. CDR3 bases: TGTGCCAGCAGTACGACAGGGGATAACACCGGGGAGCTGTTTTTT. Its protein is CASSTTGDNTGELFF.

This clone occurred many times. This rearrangement joins TRBV4-1 to TRBJ1-5; no reliable D call. CDR3 length: 18 amino acids. Per the germline V gene, CDR1 is MGHRA and CDR2 is YSYEKL. Trimming pared 0 bases from V and 0 bases from J, leaving 15 bases between. In DNA form, the CDR3 reads TGCGCCAGCAGCCAAGAGCCCGCCGTAAGCTATAGCAATCAGCCCCAGCATTTT. It specifies CASSQEPAVSYSNQPQHF.

This rearrangement joins TRBV9 to TRBJ2-6, with D maybe TRBD1 (5 bases). Trimming removed 4 bases from V and 0 bases from J, with 8 bases in between. The germline V gene encodes CDR1 SGDLS and CDR2 YYNGEE. The CDR3 totals 15 residues. The CDR3 region is CASSPRVSGANVLTF. The CDR3 DNA reads TGTGCCAGCAGCCCCAGGGTCTCTGGGGCCAACGTCCTGACTTTC. The full variable domain, with the rest looked up from reference TRBV9 and TRBJ2-6, is DSGVTQTPKHLITATGQRVTLRCSPRSGDLSVYWYQQSLDQGLQFLIQYYNGEERAKGNILERFSAQQFPDLHSELNLSSLELGDSALYFCASSPRVSGANVLTFGAGSRLTVL.

This chain connects TRBV15 to TRBJ2-7; 7 positions match TRBD2. Trimming at V came to 0 bases and at J to 3 bases, leaving 2 bases not matched to a gene. Germline V gene data show CDR1 as LNHNV and CDR2 as YYDKDF (reference sequence). The CDR3 length is 14 residues. This CDR3 is CATSRESGGYEQYF. The CDR3 bases are TGTGCCACCAGCAGAGAATCGGGGGGCTACGAGCAGTACTTC.

The gene calls are TRBV15 and TRBJ1-2; TRBD1 matches 7 bases. This CDR3 is 17 amino acids long. Per the germline V gene, CDR1 is LNHNV and CDR2 is YYDKDF (reference sequence). V gave up 0 bases and J gave up 5 bases; unmatched junction bases: 12. As DNA, the CDR3 is TGTGCCACCAGCAGAGATCGTGGGGCAGGGGGGGAATATGGCTACACCTTC. It translates to CATSRDRGAGGEYGYTF.

Details on this clone: One end of the junction varies from germline; a read error may be responsible. The chain recombines TRBV11-1 with TRBJ1-1; perhaps TRBD1 as D (5 bases). CDR1 is SGHAT, CDR2 FQDESV, per germline (reference sequence). There are 13 residues in the CDR3. This chain's CDR3 is CASSPTVDTEASF. The CDR3 nucleotides are TGTGCCAGCAGTCCAACAGTGGACACTGAAGCTTCCTTT.

The chain combines TRBV10-3 with TRBJ2-7; D call uncertain. The germline V and J ends were trimmed by 6 bases and 3 bases, with 9 bases remaining between them. The CDR3 consists of 12 residues. Germline V lookup: CDR1 ENHRY, CDR2 SYGVKD. The CDR3 is CAIRLTDYEQYF. The CDR3 nucleotides read TGTGCCATCAGGCTCACGGACTACGAGCAGTACTTC.

CDR3 sequence: CASSVGGRLQETQYF. Here the CDR3 DNA reads TGTGCCAGCAGCGTAGGAGGACGGCTCCAAGAGACCCAGTACTTC. This rearrangement joins TRBV9 to TRBJ2-5; D ambiguous. The V end was cut by 0 bases, the J end by 1 base, with 10 bases between. Per germline, CDR1 SGDLS and CDR2 YYNGEE. The CDR3 covers 15 residues.

The gene calls are TRBV6-6 and TRBJ2-5, with 13 nucleotides matching TRBD2. This CDR3 has 16 residues. The trim removed 6 bases at V and 2 bases at J, leaving 6 bases unmatched. Germline values: CDR1 MNHNY, CDR2 SVGAGI (reference sequence). This CDR3 is CASSQLLAGGQETQYF. CDR3 DNA sequence: TGTGCCAGCAGCCAGCTACTAGCGGGAGGGCAAGAGACCCAGTACTTC.

J is TRBJ1-2 and V is TRBV29-1, with D perhaps matching TRBD1 (6 bases). The germline V gene encodes CDR1 SQVTM and CDR2 ANQGSEA. This CDR3 is 11 amino acids long. Trimming pared 2 bases from V and 14 bases from J, leaving 15 bases between. This chain's CDR3 is CSVEIGTTVTF. DNA of the CDR3: TGCAGCGTTGAAATCGGGACAACAGTGACCTTC.

The chain uses TRBV9 and TRBJ1-1; D ambiguous. The length of the CDR3 is 15 residues. Trimming cost V 0 bases and J 3 bases, with 12 bases left between them. Germline V gene sequence: CDR1 SGDLS, CDR2 YYNGEE. The CDR3 here is CASSVVGDGYTEAFF. The CDR3 coding sequence is TGTGCCAGCAGCGTAGTTGGGGATGGGTACACTGAAGCTTTCTTT.

This clone was recorded a few times. This chain joins TRBV5-1 and TRBJ1-4, with 7 bases fitting TRBD1. The CDR3 has 15 amino acids. Germline V lookup: CDR1 SGHRS, CDR2 YFSETQ. V dropped 1 base and J dropped 7; count of bases not matched to a gene: 7. This chain's CDR3 is CASSLWGTEGEKLFF. CDR3 in DNA: TGCGCCAGCAGCTTGTGGGGGACAGAAGGTGAAAAACTGTTTTTT.

The J gene is TRBJ2-5, the V gene TRBV5-4; the match to TRBD2 covers 7 bases. The germline V gene encodes CDR1 SGHNT and CDR2 YYREEE (reference sequence). The length of the CDR3 is 15 residues. J was trimmed by 1 base and V by 4 bases; bases with no gene match: 7. DNA of the CDR3: TGTGCCAGCAGCCCCTCGCCGGGGGGCCAAGAGACCCAGTACTTC. Protein: CASSPSPGGQETQYF.

This chain links TRBV19 with TRBJ1-1; D might be TRBD1 (6 bases). Per the germline V gene, CDR1 is LNHDA and CDR2 is SQIVND (reference sequence). The V end was cut by 3 bases, the J end by 5 bases, with 13 bases between. The CDR3 contains 14 residues. In DNA, the CDR3 is TGTGCCAGTAGTATTGGGGAGGGGGGTACTGAAGCTTTCTTT. The encoded protein is CASSIGEGGTEAFF. Supplemented by reference TRBV19 and TRBJ1-1, the full variable domain reads DGGITQSPKYLFRKEGQNVTLSCEQNLNHDAMYWYRQDPGQGLRLIYYSQIVNDFQKGDIAEGYSVSREKKESFPLTVTSAQKNPTAFYLCASSIGEGGTEAFFGQGTRLTVV.